Presented here are 8 T cell receptor beta chains from one specimen sequenced in a study of blood T cells in healthy people across ages. Primed by a sample-barcoded 5' primer and a J-beta primer mix, a second PCR proceeded for 7 to 11 cycles. TCRdb used MiXCR to reprocess the 5' RACE reads, holding one entry per CDR3 protein. The sample includes about 1.8 million distinct CDR3 sequences, around half seen only once; the top ten take 2% to 2.5%. The material sequenced was blood. Source of these receptors: a middle-aged woman in good health.

CDR3 sequence: CASGASWGQGGEKLFF. The CDR3 DNA reads as TGTGCCAGCGGTGCCTCTTGGGGACAGGGGGGAGAAAAACTGTTTTTT. V usage is TRBV2 and J usage is TRBJ1-4, with 11 bases aligning to TRBD1. The CDR3 is made up of 16 amino acids. Germline-derived CDR1 and CDR2 are SNHLY and FYNNEI. V dropped 8 bases and J dropped 8; count of bases not matched to a gene: 13.

This chain connects TRBV4-1 to TRBJ1-5; D remains ambiguous. The V and J ends lost 6 bases and 6 bases respectively, with 18 bases between them. This CDR3 spans 15 amino acids. Germline V CDR1 and CDR2: MGHRA, YSYEKL. In nucleotides, the CDR3 is TGCGCCAGCAGGACCGCTCTAAGGGATCGTCAGCCCCAGCATTTT. This encodes CASRTALRDRQPQHF.

The chain links TRBV9 to TRBJ1-2; D ambiguous. This CDR3 has 15 amino acids. CDR1 and CDR2 (germline): SGDLS, YYNGEE. V was clipped by 0 bases and J by 3 bases, with 12 bases between them. The CDR3 sequence: CASSVGDGSHYGYTF. The CDR3 DNA sequence: TGTGCCAGCAGCGTAGGAGACGGATCACACTATGGCTACACCTTC.

The sample holds a few counts of this clonotype. This chain connects TRBV2 to TRBJ2-7, with 7 positions matching TRBD2. Trimming at V came to 6 bases and at J to 2 bases, leaving 10 bases not matched to a gene. The CDR3 is 15 amino acids. Per germline, CDR1 SNHLY and CDR2 FYNNEI. The CDR3 nucleotides read TGTGCCAGCAGGATGGGGGGGTTCGAAGCCTACGAGCAGTACTTC. This gives the protein CASRMGGFEAYEQYF.

The CDR3 coding sequence is TGTGCCAGCAGCCATTACAGGCGTTCTGGAAACACCATATATTTT. Protein sequence: CASSHYRRSGNTIYF. The chain recombines TRBV3-1 with TRBJ1-3, with a possible D match to TRBD1 (5 bases). Per germline, CDR1 LGHDT and CDR2 YNNKEL (reference sequence). V gave up 3 bases and J gave up 1 base, with 10 bases separating them. This CDR3 contains 15 residues. Full variable domain (outside the CDR3, taken from reference TRBV3-1 and TRBJ1-3): DTAVSQTPKYLVTQMGNDKSIKCEQNLGHDTMYWYKQDSKKFLKIMFSYNNKELIINETVPNRFSPKSPDKAHLNLHINSLELGDSAVYFCASSHYRRSGNTIYFGEGSWLTVV.

The genes are TRBV7-2 and TRBJ1-2; D unresolved. Germline V lookup: CDR1 SGHTA, CDR2 FQGNSA. The CDR3 spans 15 residues. Trimming shortened V by 5 bases and J by 2 bases, and 15 bases separated the two germline ends. In nucleotides, the CDR3 is TGTGCCAGCAGCCTAAATCCGACCTTGAACTATGGCTACACCTTC. Translated, it gives CASSLNPTLNYGYTF.

This clonotype turned up a few times. This chain joins TRBV6-2 or TRBV6-3 and TRBJ2-1; 7 bases agree with TRBD1. V was pared by 5 bases and J by 9 bases, with 7 bases of the junction left unmatched. The CDR3 sequence is 13 residues long. The germline V gene has CDR1 MNHEY and CDR2 SVGEGT. The CDR3 nucleotides read TGTGCCAGCAGTGGTGGGACAGTCAGTGAGCAGTTCTTC. Translation gives CASSGGTVSEQFF.

The table lists this clonotype with a few counts. The V gene is TRBV28, the J gene TRBJ2-7; 10 bases agree with TRBD1. Germline CDR1 is MDHEN and CDR2 is SYDVKM. This CDR3 has 14 residues. The V and J ends lost 6 bases and 1 base, in that order; junction bases with no gene match: 3. The chain's CDR3 is CASRGQGGSYEQYF. The CDR3 region has the DNA TGTGCCAGCAGAGGACAGGGGGGATCCTACGAGCAGTACTTC.